This TCR beta chain was captured by sequencing in a study of blood T cells in healthy people across ages. This clonotype was seen a handful of times. Those donating, healthy Caucasian individuals from Russia, were aged about 6 to 95. Per sample, extraction of total RNA gave at least 5.5 micrograms in every case. With a J-beta primer mix and a sample-barcoded 5' primer, a second PCR ran 7 to 11 cycles. Each cDNA molecule carried a tag from a template-switch adaptor that contained 12 random nucleotides. MiXCR, applied by TCRdb to the 5' RACE reads, yields one record per CDR3 protein. The sample yields 500,000 to 700,000 distinct CDR3 sequences, approximately 30% seen once. The sequenced material came from blood. The TCR originated in a woman older than 75 in good health.

This CDR3 reads CASSSRYQADTQYF. The CDR3, as DNA: TGTGCCAGCAGCTCCCGCTATCAGGCAGATACGCAGTATTTT. The rearrangement links TRBV7-7 to TRBJ2-3; D is uncertain. Germline CDR1 and CDR2: SSHAT and FNYEAQ (reference sequence). This CDR3 comprises 14 residues. Trimming left V 4 bases short and J 4 bases short, with 12 bases between.